The 11 T cell receptor beta chains below come from one sample, sequenced in a study of siplizumab effects on memory and regulatory T cells. TCRdb keeps only in-frame clones here, not all; method: immunoSEQ multiplex PCR. The sample shows about 110,000 clones, 93% of them seen only once. What was sequenced was CD4+ T cells sorted from blood. Receptors were obtained from a human donor in good health.

With respect to this clone: The same CDR3 can be traced to other DNA sequences in this sample. The CDR3 coding sequence is TGTGCCAGCAGTTCGGCACAAACCCAAGAGACCCAGTACTTC. Encoded protein: CASSSAQTQETQYF. The chain links TRBV6-5 to TRBJ2-5, with D hard to call. V dropped 4 bases and J dropped 1 base, with 10 bases sitting between them. The CDR3 length is 14 residues. Germline V gene data show CDR1 as MNHEY and CDR2 as SVGAGI.

The rearrangement links TRBV5-1 to TRBJ2-3; a possible D gene is TRBD1 (6 bases). Trimming removed 4 bases from V and 0 bases from J, with 12 bases in between. CDR1 and CDR2 (germline): SGHRS, YFSETQ. The CDR3 extends over 15 amino acids. CDR3 bases: TGCGCCAGCAGCGTACAGGGTGCTAGCACAGATACGCAGTATTTT. It encodes CASSVQGASTDTQYF.

V gene TRBV9 combines with J gene TRBJ1-1, with D tentatively TRBD1 (6 bases). Germline V gives CDR1 SGDLS, CDR2 YYNGEE. The CDR3 sequence is 14 residues long. Trimming pared 4 bases from V and 4 bases from J, leaving 14 bases between. DNA of the CDR3: TGTGCCAGCAGCAAGGAACAGGGATCCACTGAAGCTTTCTTT. Protein sequence: CASSKEQGSTEAFF.

This clone appeared a few times. The chain carries TRBV11-2 and TRBJ1-5; D is unresolved. This CDR3 has 13 amino acids. V was pared by 0 bases and J by 6 bases, with 6 bases between. From germline, CDR1 is SGHAT and CDR2 FQNNGV. Here the CDR3 reads CASSLDLGQPQHF. In DNA, the CDR3 is TGTGCCAGCAGCTTAGATCTAGGTCAGCCCCAGCATTTT.

The chain carries TRBV6-1 and TRBJ2-3; D perhaps matches TRBD2 (6 bases). Germline CDR1 MNHNS, CDR2 SASEGT. V lost 0 bases, J lost 6 bases, and 13 bases lay in between. The CDR3 contains 15 residues. In DNA, the CDR3 is TGTGCCAGCAGTGAAGCGCCGGGAGCCATCGATACGCAGTATTTT. Its translation is CASSEAPGAIDTQYF.

This clone has a single count. The CDR3 region has the DNA TGTGCCAGCAGCTTGGTAGAGGACTCCTACAATGAGCAGTTCTTC. This translates into CASSLVEDSYNEQFF. This sequence joins TRBV5-6 and TRBJ2-1; D gene ambiguous. Per germline, CDR1 SGHDT and CDR2 YYEEEE. Between the trimmed V and J ends, which lost 0 bases and 0 bases, there was a span of 7 bases. There are 15 residues in the CDR3.

V usage is TRBV7-2 and J usage is TRBJ2-1, with D perhaps TRBD2 (6 bases). V dropped 5 bases and J dropped 9 bases, with 14 bases sitting between them. Germline-derived CDR1 and CDR2 are SGHTA and FQGNSA. The length of the CDR3 is 13 residues. CDR3 region: CASSPNLGGEQFF. In DNA form, the CDR3 reads TGTGCCAGCAGCCCAAACCTGGGAGGTGAGCAGTTCTTC.

The rearrangement uses TRBV18 and TRBJ1-3, with TRBD1 identical over 7 bases. CDR1 KGHSH and CDR2 LQKENI come from the germline V gene. V shed 6 bases and J 0 bases; nucleotides not matched to a gene: 11. This CDR3 has 17 amino acids. CDR3 protein: CASSPVTGASSGNTIYF. CDR3 nucleotides: TGTGCCAGCTCTCCCGTAACAGGGGCCAGCTCTGGAAACACCATATATTTT.

The genes are TRBV5-4 and TRBJ2-1, with D possibly matching TRBD2 (6 bases). CDR1 and CDR2 from the germline V gene are SGHNT and YYREEE (reference sequence). Trimming stripped 0 bases from V and 3 bases from J, with 10 bases between. This CDR3 has 15 residues. This CDR3 reads CASSLGGGLYNEQFF. Written as DNA, the CDR3 is TGTGCCAGCAGCTTGGGGGGAGGCCTCTACAATGAGCAGTTCTTC.

V gene TRBV10-3 combines with J gene TRBJ1-2, with D perhaps TRBD1 (5 bases). Germline values: CDR1 ENHRY, CDR2 SYGVKD. V was cut by 4 bases and J by 8 bases, with 11 bases left in between. The CDR3 covers 12 residues. The CDR3 sequence is CAISGSGYGYTF. DNA for the CDR3: TGTGCCATCAGTGGGTCAGGGTACGGCTACACCTTC.

On this clone itself: The junction and the germline gene differ at one end; a read error may be behind it. This chain links TRBV5-6 with TRBJ1-1; no definite D call. The CDR3 covers 11 residues. Germline CDR1 and CDR2: SGHDT and YYEEEE. The CDR3 nucleotides are TGTGCCAGCAGCTTGTACACGGAAGCTTTCTTT. Residues: CASSLYTEAFF.